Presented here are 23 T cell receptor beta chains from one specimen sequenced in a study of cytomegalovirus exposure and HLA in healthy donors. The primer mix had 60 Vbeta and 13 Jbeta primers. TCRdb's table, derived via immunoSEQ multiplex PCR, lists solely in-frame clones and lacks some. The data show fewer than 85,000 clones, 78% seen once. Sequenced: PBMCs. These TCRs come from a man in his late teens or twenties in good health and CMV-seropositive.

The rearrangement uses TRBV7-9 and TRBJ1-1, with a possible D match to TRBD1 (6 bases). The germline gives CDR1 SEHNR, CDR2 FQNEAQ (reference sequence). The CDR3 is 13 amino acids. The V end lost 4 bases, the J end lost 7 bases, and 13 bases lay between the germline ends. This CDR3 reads CASSSGQSLEAFF. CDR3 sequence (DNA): TGTGCCAGCAGCTCCGGACAGTCACTTGAAGCTTTCTTT.

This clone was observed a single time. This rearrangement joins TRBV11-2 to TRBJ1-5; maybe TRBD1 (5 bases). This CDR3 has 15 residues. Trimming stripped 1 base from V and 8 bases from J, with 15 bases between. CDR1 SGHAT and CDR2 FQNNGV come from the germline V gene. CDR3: CASSLGHRLREPQHF. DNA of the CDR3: TGTGCCAGCAGCTTAGGACACAGGCTCCGGGAGCCCCAGCATTTT.

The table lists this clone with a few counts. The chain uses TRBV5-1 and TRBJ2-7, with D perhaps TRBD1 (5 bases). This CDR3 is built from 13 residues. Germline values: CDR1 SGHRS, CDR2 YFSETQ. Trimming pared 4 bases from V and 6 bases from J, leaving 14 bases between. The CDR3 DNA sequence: TGCGCCAGCAGCGGGAAAGGGGAAACCGAGCAGTACTTC. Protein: CASSGKGETEQYF.

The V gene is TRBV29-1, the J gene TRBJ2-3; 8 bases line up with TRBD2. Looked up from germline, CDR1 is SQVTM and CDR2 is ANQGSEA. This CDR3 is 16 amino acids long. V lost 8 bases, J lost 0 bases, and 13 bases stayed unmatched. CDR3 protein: CSTPGPSGRSTDTQYF. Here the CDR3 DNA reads TGCAGCACCCCGGGTCCGAGCGGGAGAAGCACAGATACGCAGTATTTT.

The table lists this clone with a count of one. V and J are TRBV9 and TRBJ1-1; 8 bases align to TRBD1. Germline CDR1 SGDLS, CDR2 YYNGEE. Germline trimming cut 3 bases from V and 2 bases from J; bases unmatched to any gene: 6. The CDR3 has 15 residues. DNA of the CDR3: TGTGCCAGCAGCGGCCCGACAGGGGTTAACACTGAAGCTTTCTTT. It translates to CASSGPTGVNTEAFF. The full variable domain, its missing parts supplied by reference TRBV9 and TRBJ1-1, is DSGVTQTPKHLITATGQRVTLRCSPRSGDLSVYWYQQSLDQGLQFLIQYYNGEERAKGNILERFSAQQFPDLHSELNLSSLELGDSALYFCASSGPTGVNTEAFFGQGTRLTVV.

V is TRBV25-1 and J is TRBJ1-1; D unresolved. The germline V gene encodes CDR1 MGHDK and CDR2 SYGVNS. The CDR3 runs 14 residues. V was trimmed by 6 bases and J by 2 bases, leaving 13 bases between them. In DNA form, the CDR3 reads TGTGCCAGCAGGCTGGGGTCGGGAAACACTGAAGCTTTCTTT. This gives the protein CASRLGSGNTEAFF.

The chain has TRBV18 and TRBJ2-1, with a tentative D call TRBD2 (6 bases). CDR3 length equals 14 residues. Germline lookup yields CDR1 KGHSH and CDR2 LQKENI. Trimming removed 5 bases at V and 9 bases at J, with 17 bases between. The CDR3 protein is CASSETRRGGEQFF. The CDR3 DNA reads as TGTGCCAGCTCAGAGACTAGGAGGGGAGGTGAGCAGTTCTTC.

The CDR3 coding sequence is TGTGCCAGCAGCCCCTCCGACCCGGCGGCTGAAGCTTTCTTT. This gives the protein CASSPSDPAAEAFF. This chain uses TRBV7-9 with TRBJ1-1, with D unclear. The CDR3 extends over 14 amino acids. Germline V gene sequence: CDR1 SEHNR, CDR2 FQNEAQ (reference sequence). Trimming shortened V by 5 bases and J by 6 bases, and 16 bases separated the two germline ends.

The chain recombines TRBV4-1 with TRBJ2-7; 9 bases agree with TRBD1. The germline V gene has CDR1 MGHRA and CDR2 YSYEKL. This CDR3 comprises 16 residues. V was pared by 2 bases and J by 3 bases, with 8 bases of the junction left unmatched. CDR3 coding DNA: TGCGCCAGCAGCCAATCGGTTGGGACAGGGATCTACGAGCAGTACTTC. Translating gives CASSQSVGTGIYEQYF.

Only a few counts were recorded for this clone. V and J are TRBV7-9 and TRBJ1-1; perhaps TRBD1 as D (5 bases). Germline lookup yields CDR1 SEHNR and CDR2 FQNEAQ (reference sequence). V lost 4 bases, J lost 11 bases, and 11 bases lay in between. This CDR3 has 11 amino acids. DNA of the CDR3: TGTGCCAGCAGCTATGGGGCAGAGGCTTTCTTT. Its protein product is CASSYGAEAFF.

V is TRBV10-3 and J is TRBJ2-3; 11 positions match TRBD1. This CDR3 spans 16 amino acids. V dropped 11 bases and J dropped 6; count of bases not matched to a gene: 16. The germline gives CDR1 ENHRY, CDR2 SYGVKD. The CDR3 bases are TGTGCCCCTCAAACCGGGTGGACAGGGGGCGACGATACGCAGTATTTT. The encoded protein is CAPQTGWTGGDDTQYF.

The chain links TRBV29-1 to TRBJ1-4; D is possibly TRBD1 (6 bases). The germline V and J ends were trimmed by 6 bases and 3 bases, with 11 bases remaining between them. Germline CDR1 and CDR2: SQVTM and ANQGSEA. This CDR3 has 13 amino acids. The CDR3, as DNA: TGCAGCGTAACAGGGTTCGCTAATGAAAAACTGTTTTTT. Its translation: CSVTGFANEKLFF.

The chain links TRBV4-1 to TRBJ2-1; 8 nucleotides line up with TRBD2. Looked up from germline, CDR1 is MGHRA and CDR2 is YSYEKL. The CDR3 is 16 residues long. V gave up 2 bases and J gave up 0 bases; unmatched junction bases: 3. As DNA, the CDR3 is TGCGCCAGCAGCCAAACCGGGACTAGCTCCTACAATGAGCAGTTCTTC. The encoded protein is CASSQTGTSSYNEQFF.

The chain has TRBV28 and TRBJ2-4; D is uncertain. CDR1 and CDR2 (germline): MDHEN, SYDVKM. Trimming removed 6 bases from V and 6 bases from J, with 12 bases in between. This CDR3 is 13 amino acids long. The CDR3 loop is CASSGKPGNIQYF. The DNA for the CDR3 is TGTGCCAGCAGCGGTAAGCCTGGAAACATTCAGTACTTC.

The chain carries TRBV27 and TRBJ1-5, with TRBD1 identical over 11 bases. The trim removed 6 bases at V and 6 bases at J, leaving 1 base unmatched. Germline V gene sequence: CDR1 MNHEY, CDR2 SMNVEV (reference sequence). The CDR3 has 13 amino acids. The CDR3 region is CASRGTGGQPQHF. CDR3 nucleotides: TGTGCCAGCAGGGGGACAGGGGGTCAGCCCCAGCATTTT.

The CDR3 region has the DNA TGTGCCAGCAGTCCGACCAGGACAGGTACTAATGAAAAACTGTTTTTT. It encodes CASSPTRTGTNEKLFF. The genes are TRBV28 and TRBJ1-4, with 7 bases that match TRBD1. CDR1 MDHEN and CDR2 SYDVKM come from the germline V gene. This CDR3 is built from 16 residues. J lost 2 bases, V lost 5 bases, and 8 bases had no gene match.

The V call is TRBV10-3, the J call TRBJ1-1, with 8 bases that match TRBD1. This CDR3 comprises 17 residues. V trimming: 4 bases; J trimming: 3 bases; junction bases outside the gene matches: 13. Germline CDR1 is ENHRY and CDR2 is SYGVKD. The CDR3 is CAISGGRQGRGDTEAFF. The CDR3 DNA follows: TGTGCCATCAGTGGGGGGAGACAGGGGAGAGGAGACACTGAAGCTTTCTTT.

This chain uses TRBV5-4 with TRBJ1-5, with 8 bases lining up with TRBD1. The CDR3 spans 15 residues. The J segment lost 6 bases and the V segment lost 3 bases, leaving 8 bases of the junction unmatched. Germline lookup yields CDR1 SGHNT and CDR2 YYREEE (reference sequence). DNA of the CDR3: TGTGCCAGCAGCTCGGACAGGGATGTTGGTCAGCCCCAGCATTTT. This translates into CASSSDRDVGQPQHF. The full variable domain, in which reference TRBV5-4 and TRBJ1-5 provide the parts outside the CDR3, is ETGVTQSPTHLIKTRGQQVTLRCSSQSGHNTVSWYQQALGQGPQFIFQYYREEENGRGNFPPRFSGLQFPNYSSELNVNALELDDSALYLCASSSDRDVGQPQHFGDGTRLSIL.

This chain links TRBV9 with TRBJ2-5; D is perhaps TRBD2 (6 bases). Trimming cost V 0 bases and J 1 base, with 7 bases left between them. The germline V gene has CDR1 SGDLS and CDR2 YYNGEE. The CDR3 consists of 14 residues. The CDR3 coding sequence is TGTGCCAGCAGCGTAGACGGGAGCCAAGAGACCCAGTACTTC. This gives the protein CASSVDGSQETQYF.

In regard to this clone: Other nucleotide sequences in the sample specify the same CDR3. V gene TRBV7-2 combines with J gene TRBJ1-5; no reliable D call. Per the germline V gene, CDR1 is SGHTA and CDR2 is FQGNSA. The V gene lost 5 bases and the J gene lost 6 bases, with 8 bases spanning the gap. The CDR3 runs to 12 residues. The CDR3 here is CASSLRGQPQHF. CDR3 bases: TGTGCCAGCAGCCTTCGGGGTCAGCCCCAGCATTTT.

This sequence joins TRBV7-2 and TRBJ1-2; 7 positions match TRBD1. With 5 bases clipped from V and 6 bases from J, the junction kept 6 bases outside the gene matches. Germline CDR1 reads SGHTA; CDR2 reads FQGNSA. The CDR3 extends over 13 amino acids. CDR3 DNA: TGTGCCAGCAGCGCTACACAGGGGAATGGCTACACCTTC. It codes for CASSATQGNGYTF.

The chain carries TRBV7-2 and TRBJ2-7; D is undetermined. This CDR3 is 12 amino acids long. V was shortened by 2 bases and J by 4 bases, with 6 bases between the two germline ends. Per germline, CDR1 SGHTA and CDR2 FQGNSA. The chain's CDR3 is CASSLIKYEQYF. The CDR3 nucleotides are TGTGCCAGCAGCTTAATCAAATACGAGCAGTACTTC.

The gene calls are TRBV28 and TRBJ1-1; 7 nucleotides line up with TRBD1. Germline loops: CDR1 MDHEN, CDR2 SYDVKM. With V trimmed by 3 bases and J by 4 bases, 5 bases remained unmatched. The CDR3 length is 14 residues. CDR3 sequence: CASSFSGGSTEAFF. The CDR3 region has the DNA TGTGCCAGCAGTTTTTCAGGGGGGTCCACTGAAGCTTTCTTT.